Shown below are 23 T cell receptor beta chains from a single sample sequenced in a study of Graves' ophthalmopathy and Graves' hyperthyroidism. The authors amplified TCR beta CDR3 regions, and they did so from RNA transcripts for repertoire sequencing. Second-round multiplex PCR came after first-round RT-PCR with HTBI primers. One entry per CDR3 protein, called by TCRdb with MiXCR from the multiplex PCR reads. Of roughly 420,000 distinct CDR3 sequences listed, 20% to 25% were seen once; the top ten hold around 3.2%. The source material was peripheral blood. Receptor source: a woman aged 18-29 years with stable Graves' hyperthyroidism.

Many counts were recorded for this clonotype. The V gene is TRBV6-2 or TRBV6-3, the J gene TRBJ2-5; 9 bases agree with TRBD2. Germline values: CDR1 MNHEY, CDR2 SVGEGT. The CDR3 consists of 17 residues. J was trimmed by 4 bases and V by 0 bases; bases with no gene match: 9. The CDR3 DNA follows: TGTGCCAGCAGTTACTCGAATCGCGGGAGGGCCCGAGAGACCCAGTACTTC. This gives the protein CASSYSNRGRARETQYF.

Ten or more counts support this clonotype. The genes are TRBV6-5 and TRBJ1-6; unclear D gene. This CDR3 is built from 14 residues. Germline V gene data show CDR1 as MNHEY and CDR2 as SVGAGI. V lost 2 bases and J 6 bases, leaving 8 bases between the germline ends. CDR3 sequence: CASSYGVINSPLHF. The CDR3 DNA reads TGTGCCAGCAGTTACGGAGTGATTAATTCACCCCTCCACTTT.

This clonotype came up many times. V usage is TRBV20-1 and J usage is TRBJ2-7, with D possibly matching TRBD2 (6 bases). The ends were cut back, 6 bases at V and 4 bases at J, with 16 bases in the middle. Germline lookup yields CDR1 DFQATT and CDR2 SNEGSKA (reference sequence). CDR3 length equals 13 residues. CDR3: CSAGGHTEYEQYF. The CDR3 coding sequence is TGCAGTGCCGGGGGTCATACAGAATACGAGCAGTACTTC.

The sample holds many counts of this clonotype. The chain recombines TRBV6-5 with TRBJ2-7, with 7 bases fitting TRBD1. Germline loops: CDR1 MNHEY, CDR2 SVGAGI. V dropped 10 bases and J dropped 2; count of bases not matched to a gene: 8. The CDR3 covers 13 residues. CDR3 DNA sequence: TGTGCCACGAGCCGGGACAGCCCCTACGAGCAGTACTTC. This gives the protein CATSRDSPYEQYF.

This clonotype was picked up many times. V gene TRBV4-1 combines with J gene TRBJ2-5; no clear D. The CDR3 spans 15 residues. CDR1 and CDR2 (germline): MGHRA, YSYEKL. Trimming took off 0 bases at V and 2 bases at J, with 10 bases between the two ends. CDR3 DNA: TGCGCCAGCAGCCAAGATGGGCAGTTTCAAGAGACCCAGTACTTC. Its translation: CASSQDGQFQETQYF.

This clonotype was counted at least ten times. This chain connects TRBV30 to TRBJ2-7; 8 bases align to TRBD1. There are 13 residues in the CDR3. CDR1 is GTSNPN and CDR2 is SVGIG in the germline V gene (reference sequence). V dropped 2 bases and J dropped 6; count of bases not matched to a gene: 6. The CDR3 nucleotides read TGTGCCTGGAGTAGGACAGGGCCGTCCGAGCAGTACTTC. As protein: CAWSRTGPSEQYF.

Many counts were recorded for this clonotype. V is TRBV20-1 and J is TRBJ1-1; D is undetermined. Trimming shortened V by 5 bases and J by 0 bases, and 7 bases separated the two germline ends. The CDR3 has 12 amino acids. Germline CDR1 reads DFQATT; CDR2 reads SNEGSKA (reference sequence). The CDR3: CSAEVMNTEAFF. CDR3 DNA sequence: TGCAGTGCTGAGGTCATGAACACTGAAGCTTTCTTT.

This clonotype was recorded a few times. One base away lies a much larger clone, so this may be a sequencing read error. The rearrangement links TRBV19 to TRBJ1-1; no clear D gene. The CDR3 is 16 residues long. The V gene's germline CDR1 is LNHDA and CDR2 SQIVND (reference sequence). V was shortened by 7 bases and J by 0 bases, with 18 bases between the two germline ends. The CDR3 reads CASTSGSGLLNTEAFF. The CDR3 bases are TGTGCCAGTACGTCCGGTTCGGGCCTTTTGAACACTGAAGCTTTCTTT.

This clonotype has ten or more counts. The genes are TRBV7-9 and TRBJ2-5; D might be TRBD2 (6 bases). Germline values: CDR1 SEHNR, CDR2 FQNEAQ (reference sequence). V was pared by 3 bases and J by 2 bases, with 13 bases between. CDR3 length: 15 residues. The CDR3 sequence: CASSFRQGLQETQYF. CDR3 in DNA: TGTGCCAGCAGCTTCCGGCAGGGACTTCAAGAGACCCAGTACTTC.

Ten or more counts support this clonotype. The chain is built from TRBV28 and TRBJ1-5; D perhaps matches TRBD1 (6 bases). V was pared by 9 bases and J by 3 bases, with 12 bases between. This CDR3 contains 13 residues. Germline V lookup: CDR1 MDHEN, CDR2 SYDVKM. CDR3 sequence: CASPRGHNQPQHF. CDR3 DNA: TGTGCCAGTCCTAGGGGACACAATCAGCCCCAGCATTTT.

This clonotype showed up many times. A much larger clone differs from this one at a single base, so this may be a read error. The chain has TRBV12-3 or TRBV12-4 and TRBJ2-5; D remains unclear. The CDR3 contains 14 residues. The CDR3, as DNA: TGTGCCAGCACCCCAAGTCGCAACCAAGAGACCAAGTACTTC. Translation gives CASTPSRNQETKYF.

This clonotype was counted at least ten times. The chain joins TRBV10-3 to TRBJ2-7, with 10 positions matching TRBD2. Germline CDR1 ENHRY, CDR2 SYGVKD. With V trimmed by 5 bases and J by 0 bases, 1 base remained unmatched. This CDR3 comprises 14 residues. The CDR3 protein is CAISPSGGSYEQYF. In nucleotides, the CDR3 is TGTGCCATCAGTCCTAGCGGGGGCTCCTACGAGCAGTACTTC.

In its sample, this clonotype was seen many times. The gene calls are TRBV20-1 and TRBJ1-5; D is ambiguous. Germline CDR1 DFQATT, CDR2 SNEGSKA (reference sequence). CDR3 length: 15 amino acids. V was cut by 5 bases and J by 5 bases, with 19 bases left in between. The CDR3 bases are TGCAGTGCTCCAAGGGAGGTTTCGGGATATCAGCCCCAGCATTTT. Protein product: CSAPREVSGYQPQHF.

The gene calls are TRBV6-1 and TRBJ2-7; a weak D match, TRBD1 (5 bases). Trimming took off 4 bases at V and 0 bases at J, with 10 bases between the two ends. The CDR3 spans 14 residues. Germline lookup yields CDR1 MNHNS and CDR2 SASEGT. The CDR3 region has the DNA TGTGCCAGCAGTGCCTACAGGTCCTCCTACGAGCAGTACTTC. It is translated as CASSAYRSSYEQYF.

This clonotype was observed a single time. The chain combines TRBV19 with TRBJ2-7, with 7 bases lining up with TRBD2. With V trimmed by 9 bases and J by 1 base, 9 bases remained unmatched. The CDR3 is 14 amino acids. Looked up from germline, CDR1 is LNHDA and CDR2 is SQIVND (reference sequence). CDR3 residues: CASQKRDGSYEQYF. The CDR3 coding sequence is TGTGCCAGCCAAAAGCGGGATGGGTCCTACGAGCAGTACTTC.

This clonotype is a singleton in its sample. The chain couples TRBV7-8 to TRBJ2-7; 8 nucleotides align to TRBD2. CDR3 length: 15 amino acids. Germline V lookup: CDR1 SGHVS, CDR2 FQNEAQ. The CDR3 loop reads CASSLRSGRLGEQWV. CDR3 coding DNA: TGTGCCAGCAGCTTGAGAAGCGGGAGACTGGGCGAGCAGTGGGTG.

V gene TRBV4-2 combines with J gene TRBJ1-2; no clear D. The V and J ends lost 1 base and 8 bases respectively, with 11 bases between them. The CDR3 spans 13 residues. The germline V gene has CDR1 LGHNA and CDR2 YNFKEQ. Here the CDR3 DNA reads TGTGCCAGCAGCCAAGTAGGGTTTGGCGGCTACACCTTC. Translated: CASSQVGFGGYTF.

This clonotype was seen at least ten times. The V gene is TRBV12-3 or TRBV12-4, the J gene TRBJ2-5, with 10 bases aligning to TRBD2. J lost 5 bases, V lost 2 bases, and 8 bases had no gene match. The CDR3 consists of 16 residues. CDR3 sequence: CASSLSSLAGVETQYF. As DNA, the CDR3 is TGTGCCAGCAGTTTATCGTCCCTAGCGGGAGTGGAGACCCAGTACTTC.

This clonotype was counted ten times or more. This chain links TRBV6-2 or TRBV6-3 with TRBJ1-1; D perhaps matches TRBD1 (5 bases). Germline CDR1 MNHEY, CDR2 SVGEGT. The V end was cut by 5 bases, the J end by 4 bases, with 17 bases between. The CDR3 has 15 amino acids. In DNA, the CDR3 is TGTGCCAGCAGTCAGCAGGGTATTGATAGCACTGAAGCTTTCTTT. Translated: CASSQQGIDSTEAFF.

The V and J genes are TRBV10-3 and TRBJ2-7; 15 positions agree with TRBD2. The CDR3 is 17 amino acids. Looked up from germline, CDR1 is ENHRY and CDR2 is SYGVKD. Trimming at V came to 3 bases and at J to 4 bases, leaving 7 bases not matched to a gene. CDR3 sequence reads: CAISDRTSGRALYEQYF. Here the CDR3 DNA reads TGTGCCATCAGTGACCGGACTAGCGGGAGGGCCTTGTACGAGCAGTACTTC.

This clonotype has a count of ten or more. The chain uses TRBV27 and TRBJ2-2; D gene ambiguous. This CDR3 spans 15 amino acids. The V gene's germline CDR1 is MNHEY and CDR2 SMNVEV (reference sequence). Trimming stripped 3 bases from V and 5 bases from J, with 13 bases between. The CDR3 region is CASSFTPQRTGELFF. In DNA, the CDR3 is TGTGCCAGCAGTTTTACCCCCCAGCGAACCGGGGAGCTGTTTTTT.

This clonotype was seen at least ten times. CDR3 loop: CASSLDWGGNGYTF. For the CDR3, the DNA is TGTGCCAGCAGCTTAGATTGGGGAGGAAATGGCTACACCTTC. V usage is TRBV7-2 and J usage is TRBJ1-2, with no clear D. The CDR3 length is 14 residues. V shed 1 base and J shed 6 bases, with 12 bases lying between them. CDR1 and CDR2 (germline): SGHTA, FQGNSA.

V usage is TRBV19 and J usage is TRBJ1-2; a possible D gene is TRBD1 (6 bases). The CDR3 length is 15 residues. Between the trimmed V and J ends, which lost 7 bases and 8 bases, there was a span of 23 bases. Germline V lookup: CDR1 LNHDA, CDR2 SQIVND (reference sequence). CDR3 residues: CASTLPETGVSGYTF. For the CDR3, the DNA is TGTGCCAGTACTCTCCCGGAGACAGGAGTTTCCGGCTACACCTTC.